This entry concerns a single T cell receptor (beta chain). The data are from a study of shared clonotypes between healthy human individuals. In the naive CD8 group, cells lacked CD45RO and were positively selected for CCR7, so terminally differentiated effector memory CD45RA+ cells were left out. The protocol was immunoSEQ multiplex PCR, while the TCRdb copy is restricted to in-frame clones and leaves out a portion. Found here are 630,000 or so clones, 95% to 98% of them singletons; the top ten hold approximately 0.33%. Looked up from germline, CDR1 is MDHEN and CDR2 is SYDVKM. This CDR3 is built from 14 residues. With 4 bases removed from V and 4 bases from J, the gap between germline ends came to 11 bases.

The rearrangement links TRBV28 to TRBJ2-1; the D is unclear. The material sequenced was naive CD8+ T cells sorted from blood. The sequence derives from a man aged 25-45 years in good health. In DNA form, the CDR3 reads TGTGCCAGCAGTTCCCGACTGGGTTACAATGAGCAGTTCTTC. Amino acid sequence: CASSSRLGYNEQFF.